This T cell receptor beta chain was sequenced during a study of T cell responses to AZD1222 COVID-19 vaccine. Method: immunoSEQ multiplex PCR; TCRdb's copy keeps in-frame clones and lacks some. The table lists about 150,000 clones, approximately 85% of them singletons. General study points: The donors showed a predominance of white British ancestry and of females, with possible underestimation of clonal diversity. Seropositivity was recorded at baseline in only 6 or 7 AZD1222 recipients. CD4 TCRs associated with vaccination spanned spike, dominating at 160-218 and 743-854. Increases in Spike-specific TCR breadth and depth were seen after two AZD1222 doses.

As to this clone: Its antigen is unidentified.

Material: peripheral blood, obtained on day 0 of AZD1222 vaccination. The sequence was obtained from an adult in good health.

The CDR3 bases are TGTGCCAGCAGAATCGGAGGTCAAGAGACCCAGTACTTC. This encodes CASRIGGQETQYF. The V gene is TRBV2, the J gene TRBJ2-5, with a possible D match to TRBD2 (5 bases). Per the germline V gene, CDR1 is SNHLY and CDR2 is FYNNEI. This CDR3 has 13 residues. V was clipped by 6 bases and J by 2 bases, with 10 bases between them.